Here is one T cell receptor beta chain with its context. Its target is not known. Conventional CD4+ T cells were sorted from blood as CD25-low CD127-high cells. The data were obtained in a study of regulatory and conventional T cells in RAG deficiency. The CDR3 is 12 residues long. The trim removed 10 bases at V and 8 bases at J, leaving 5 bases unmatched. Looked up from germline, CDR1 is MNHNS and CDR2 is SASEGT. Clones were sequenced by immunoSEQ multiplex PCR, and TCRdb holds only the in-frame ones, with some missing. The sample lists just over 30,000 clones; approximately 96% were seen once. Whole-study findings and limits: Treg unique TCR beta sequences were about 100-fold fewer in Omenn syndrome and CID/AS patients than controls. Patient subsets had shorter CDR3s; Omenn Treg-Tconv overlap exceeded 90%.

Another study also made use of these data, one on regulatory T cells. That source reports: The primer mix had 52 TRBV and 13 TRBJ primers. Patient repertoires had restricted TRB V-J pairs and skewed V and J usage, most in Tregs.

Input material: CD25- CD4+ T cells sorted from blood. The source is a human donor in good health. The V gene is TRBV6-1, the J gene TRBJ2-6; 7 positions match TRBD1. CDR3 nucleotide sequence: TGTGCCACCCTGGGACAGCCCAACGTCCTGACTTTC. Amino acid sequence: CATLGQPNVLTF.